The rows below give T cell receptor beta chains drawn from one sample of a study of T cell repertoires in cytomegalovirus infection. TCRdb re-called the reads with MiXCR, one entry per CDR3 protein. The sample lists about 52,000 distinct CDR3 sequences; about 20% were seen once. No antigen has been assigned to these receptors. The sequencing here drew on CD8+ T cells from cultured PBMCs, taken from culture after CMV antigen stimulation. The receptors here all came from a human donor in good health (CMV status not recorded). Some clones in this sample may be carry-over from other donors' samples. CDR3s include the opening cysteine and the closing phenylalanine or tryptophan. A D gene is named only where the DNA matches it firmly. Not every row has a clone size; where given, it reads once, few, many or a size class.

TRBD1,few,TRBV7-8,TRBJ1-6,TGTGCCAGCAGGTACCTGGGACAGGGGAATTCACCCCTCCACTTT,CASRYLGQGNSPLHF
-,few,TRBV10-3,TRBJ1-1,TGTGCCATCAGTGAGTCTACAGGCCCCCCGGGCGAAGCTTTCTTT,CAISESTGPPGEAFF
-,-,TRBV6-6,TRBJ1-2,TGTGCCAGCAGTCAGGGGTTAGCTAACTATGGCTACACCTTC,CASSQGLANYGYTF
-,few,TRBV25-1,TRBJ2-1,TGTGCCAGCAGTGACCGGGACTTATCCTACAATGAGCAGTTCTTC,CASSDRDLSYNEQFF
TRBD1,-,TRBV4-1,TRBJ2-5,TGCGCCAGCAGCCAAGTGGGACAGGGCCTTCAAGAGACCCAGTACTTC,CASSQVGQGLQETQYF
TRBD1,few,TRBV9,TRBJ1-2,TGTGCCAGCAGCGAGCTTGAGACAGGGGGCTTAGGATTCTGGGGCTACACCTTC,CASSELETGGLGFWGYTF
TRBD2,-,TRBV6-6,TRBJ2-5,TGTGCCAGCAGTTTGACTAGCGGGGCCCGAGAGACCCAGTACTTC,CASSLTSGARETQYF
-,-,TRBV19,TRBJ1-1,TGTGCCAGTAGTACGTACAGGGCTGAAGCTTTCTTT,CASSTYRAEAFF
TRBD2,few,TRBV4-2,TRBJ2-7,TGTGCCAGCAGCCAAGAATCCGGACTAGCGGGGTCCTACGAGCAGTACTTC,CASSQESGLAGSYEQYF
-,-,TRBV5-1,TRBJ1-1,TGCGCCAGCAGCCCCCCTCGGGACTCGAGTGAAGCTTTCTTT,CASSPPRDSSEAFF
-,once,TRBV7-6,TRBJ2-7,TGTGCCAGCAGCTTAGGGCAGGGGTCCCCCTACGAGCAGTACTTC,CASSLGQGSPYEQYF
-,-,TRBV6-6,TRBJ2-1,TGTGCCAGCACTGGGGGGGGGCCAAATGAGCAGTTCTTC,CASTGGGPNEQFF
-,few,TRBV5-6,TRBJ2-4,TGTGCCAGCAACCTGGGATCCCAAAACATTCAGTACTTC,CASNLGSQNIQYF
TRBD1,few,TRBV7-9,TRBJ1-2,TGTGCCAGCACCTCACCCACAGGGGCGACCTATGGCTACACCTTC,CASTSPTGATYGYTF
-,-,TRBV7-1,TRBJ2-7,TGTGCCAGCAGCTCCGGACGACTAGGGGAGTACTTC,CASSSGRLGEYF
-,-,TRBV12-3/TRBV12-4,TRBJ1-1,TGTGCCAGCAGTTTGGACTCTATGAACACTGAAGCTTTCTTT,CASSLDSMNTEAFF
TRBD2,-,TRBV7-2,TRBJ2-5,TGTGCCAGCAGCTTAGGGGGACTAGCGGGGAAAGAGACCCAGTACTTC,CASSLGGLAGKETQYF
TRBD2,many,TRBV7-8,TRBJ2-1,TGTGCCAGCAGCAGAGTAGCGGGGGTATACAATGAGCAGTTCTTC,CASSRVAGVYNEQFF
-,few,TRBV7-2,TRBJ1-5,TGTGCCAGCAGCTTAGAGTGGGGTAGCAATCAGCCCCAGCATTTT,CASSLEWGSNQPQHF
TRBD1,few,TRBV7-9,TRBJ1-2,TGTGCCAGCAGCTTAGGACAGGGGGCCGATGGCTACACCTTC,CASSLGQGADGYTF
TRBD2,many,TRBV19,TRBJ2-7,TGTGCCAGTAGTATCGGGAGGCGGACCGAGCAGTACTTC,CASSIGRRTEQYF
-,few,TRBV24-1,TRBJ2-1,TGTGCCACCAGTGATGGAGGCAGGGAAATCAATGAGCAGTTCTTC,CATSDGGREINEQFF
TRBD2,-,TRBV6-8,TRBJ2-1,TGTGCCAGCAGTTACGGAGCTAGCGGGGGTCCTAAGGGACAGTTCTTC,CASSYGASGGPKGQFF
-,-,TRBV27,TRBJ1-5,TGTGCCAGCAGTCCGCAGGGCAGCCAGCCCCAGCATTTT,CASSPQGSQPQHF
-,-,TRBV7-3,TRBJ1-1,TGTGCCAGCAGCAAAACACAGAACACTGAAGCTTTCTTT,CASSKTQNTEAFF
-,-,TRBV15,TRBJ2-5,TGTGCCACCAGCAGAGATTGGGGGGGGCGAGAGACCCAGTACTTC,CATSRDWGGRETQYF
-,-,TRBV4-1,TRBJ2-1,TGCGCCAGCAGCCAAGAGAGGACAGACAACCATGAGCAGTTCTTC,CASSQERTDNHEQFF
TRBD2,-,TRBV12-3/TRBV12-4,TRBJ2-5,TGTGCCAGCAGTTTACATCTAGCGGGGGGACACACCGAAGAGACCCAGTACTTC,CASSLHLAGGHTEETQYF
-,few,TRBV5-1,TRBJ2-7,TGCGCCAGCAGCTTGGCCGGGGGAGCCTACGAGCAGTACTTC,CASSLAGGAYEQYF
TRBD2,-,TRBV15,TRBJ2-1,TGTGCCACCAGCTCCGGGACTAGCGGGGGAAGAGGAGGTAATGAGCAGTTCTTC,CATSSGTSGGRGGNEQFF
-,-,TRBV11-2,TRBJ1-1,TGTGCCAGCAGCTCGGGTTGGGGGACTGAAGCTTTCTTT,CASSSGWGTEAFF
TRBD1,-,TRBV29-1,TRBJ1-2,TGCAGCGTTGAAGGCAGGGGGAGTATATACACCTTC,CSVEGRGSIYTF
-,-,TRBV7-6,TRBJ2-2,TGTGCCAGCAGCCAGACCCAAGGCAGCACCGGGGAGCTGTTTTTT,CASSQTQGSTGELFF
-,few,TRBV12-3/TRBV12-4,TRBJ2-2,TGTGCCAGCAGTTTATCTAACACCGGGGAGCTGTTTTTT,CASSLSNTGELFF
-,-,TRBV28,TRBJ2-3,TGTGCCAGCAGAATCAGGGACCCCGGGAATACGCAGTATTTT,CASRIRDPGNTQYF
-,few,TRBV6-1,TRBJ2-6,TGTGCCAGCAGTCTGGACCACTCTGGGGCCAACGTCCTGACTTTC,CASSLDHSGANVLTF
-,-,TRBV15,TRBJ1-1,TGTGCCACCAGCAGAGAGCCCTCATTGAGGGCGGACACTGAAGCTTTCTTT,CATSREPSLRADTEAFF
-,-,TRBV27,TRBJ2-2,TGTGCCAGCAGTTTAAATGGGGGAGGCCGGCCCACCGGGGAGCTGTTTTTT,CASSLNGGGRPTGELFF
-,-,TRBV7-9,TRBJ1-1,TGTGCCAGCAGCTCACCGCAGGGAATCATGAACACTGAAGCTTTCTTT,CASSSPQGIMNTEAFF
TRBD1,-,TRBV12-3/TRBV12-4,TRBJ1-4,TGTGCCAGCAGTGCCGGGACAGGGCGTGAAAAACTGTTTTTT,CASSAGTGREKLFF
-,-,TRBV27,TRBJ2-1,TGTGCCAGCAGTTTGTCGGGGCGGGAGCAGTTCTTC,CASSLSGREQFF
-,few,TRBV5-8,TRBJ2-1,TGTGCCAGCAGGCCTAAACGAGATGAGCAGTTCTTC,CASRPKRDEQFF